A single sample is the source of the 22 T cell receptor beta chains below, sequenced in a study of control samples from healthy donors and cancer patients. The protocol was immunoSEQ multiplex PCR, while the TCRdb copy is restricted to in-frame clones and leaves out a portion. Of around 90,000 clones in the sample, around nine tenths were seen once. The sample taken for sequencing was blood. The receptors here all came from a man aged 30 to 39 in good health.

The chain is built from TRBV15 and TRBJ1-1; D is perhaps TRBD1 (5 bases). The CDR3 covers 13 residues. Trimming left V 0 bases short and J 6 bases short, with 8 bases between. CDR1 is LNHNV, CDR2 YYDKDF, per germline (reference sequence). CDR3 protein: CATSRDLGPEAFF. The CDR3 DNA is TGTGCCACCAGCAGAGATTTGGGGCCTGAAGCTTTCTTT.

The chain couples TRBV4-2 to TRBJ1-3; a weak D match, TRBD1 (6 bases). Germline loops: CDR1 LGHNA, CDR2 YNFKEQ. The CDR3 loop spans 17 amino acids. V was cut by 1 base and J by 0 bases, with 13 bases left in between. CDR3 in amino acids: CASSQGVGGASGNTIYF. The DNA for the CDR3 is TGTGCCAGCAGCCAAGGTGTCGGGGGCGCCTCTGGAAACACCATATATTTT.

The chain carries TRBV30 and TRBJ2-7, with D unresolved. V lost 1 base to trimming and J lost 7 bases, with 11 bases between them. Germline V gives CDR1 GTSNPN, CDR2 SVGIG (reference sequence). This CDR3 contains 12 residues. The CDR3, as DNA: TGTGCCTGGAGTGGGTCCAGCCAGGAGCAGTACTTC. The encoded protein is CAWSGSSQEQYF. Combining the CDR3 with reference TRBV30 and TRBJ2-7 gives the whole variable domain SQTIHQWPATLVQPVGSPLSLECTVEGTSNPNLYWYRQAAGRGLQLLFYSVGIGQISSEVPQNLSASRPQDRQFILSSKKLLLSDSGFYLCAWSGSSQEQYFGPGTRLTVT.

This chain joins TRBV5-1 and TRBJ2-1; TRBD2 agrees at 7 bases. The V segment lost 0 bases and the J segment 0 bases; nucleotides outside the gene matches: 3. Germline V gives CDR1 SGHRS, CDR2 YFSETQ. CDR3 length: 16 residues. The CDR3 bases are TGCGCCAGCAGCTTGGGCGGCGGGAGCTCCTACAATGAGCAGTTCTTC. Protein product: CASSLGGGSSYNEQFF.

The rearrangement joins TRBV12-3 or TRBV12-4 to TRBJ2-3; D call uncertain. Trimming took off 2 bases at V and 4 bases at J, with 4 bases between the two ends. CDR3 length: 12 residues. The DNA of the CDR3 is TGTGCCAGCAGTTTATCCCCAGATACGCAGTATTTT. It translates to CASSLSPDTQYF.

The V and J genes are TRBV7-8 and TRBJ1-3; TRBD1 is a possible D gene (5 bases). Trimming pared 1 base from V and 3 bases from J, leaving 7 bases between. Germline CDR1 SGHVS, CDR2 FQNEAQ. The CDR3 sequence is 14 residues long. The CDR3: CASSLEGLGNTIYF. CDR3 DNA: TGTGCCAGCAGCTTAGAGGGGCTTGGAAACACCATATATTTT.

V gene TRBV18 combines with J gene TRBJ2-1; tentatively, D is TRBD1 (5 bases). The germline gives CDR1 KGHSH, CDR2 LQKENI. The ends were cut back, 0 bases at V and 5 bases at J, with 14 bases in the middle. The CDR3 covers 16 residues. The CDR3 DNA reads as TGTGCCAGCTCACCACCCCGGGCAGGGTTGGACAATGAGCAGTTCTTC. It codes for CASSPPRAGLDNEQFF.

V gene TRBV7-8 combines with J gene TRBJ2-1; D may match TRBD1 or TRBD2 (5 bases each). The CDR3 totals 17 residues. Germline V lookup: CDR1 SGHVS, CDR2 FQNEAQ. V dropped 6 bases and J dropped 6 bases, with 24 bases sitting between them. The CDR3 sequence is CASRARAGALLSNEQFF. The DNA of the CDR3 is TGTGCCAGCAGGGCCCGGGCCGGGGCTCTCCTGAGCAATGAGCAGTTCTTC.

To note about this clone: This sample also contains other DNA sequences that code for the same CDR3. This chain connects TRBV3-1 (or the pseudogene TRBV3-2) to TRBJ1-1; D not certain. CDR3 length equals 13 residues. CDR1 and CDR2 from the germline V gene are LGHDT and YNNKEL (reference sequence). V was trimmed by 1 base and J by 1 base, leaving 4 bases between them. CDR3 in DNA: TGTGCCAGCAGCCAAGGGGCGAACACTGAAGCTTTCTTT. Protein product: CASSQGANTEAFF.

J is TRBJ2-3 and V is TRBV6-1; the match to TRBD1 covers 9 bases. The CDR3 totals 17 residues. Germline V gives CDR1 MNHNS, CDR2 SASEGT. V lost 1 base to trimming and J lost 3 bases; unmatched junction nucleotides: 8. The CDR3 region has the DNA TGTGCCAGCAGTGAAGGGTCGGGGACAGGGTATACAGATACGCAGTATTTT. Translated, it gives CASSEGSGTGYTDTQYF.

As DNA, the CDR3 is TGTGCCAGCAGCCCGAGCGCTGATACGCAGTATTTT. This sequence encodes CASSPSADTQYF. This chain links TRBV5-6 with TRBJ2-3; D gene unclear. This CDR3 has 12 residues. Per germline, CDR1 SGHDT and CDR2 YYEEEE. The V end lost 4 bases, the J end lost 6 bases, and 9 bases lay between the germline ends. The full variable domain, completed using reference TRBV5-6 and TRBJ2-3, is DAGVTQSPTHLIKTRGQQVTLRCSPKSGHDTVSWYQQALGQGPQFIFQYYEEEERQRGNFPDRFSGHQFPNYSSELNVNALLLGDSALYLCASSPSADTQYFGPGTRLTVL.

Worth noting for this clone: Other DNA sequences in the same sample also yield this CDR3. This sequence joins TRBV9 and TRBJ1-5, with D unresolved. CDR3 size: 13 residues. The V and J ends lost 0 bases and 0 bases respectively, with 1 base between them. CDR1 and CDR2 from the germline V gene are SGDLS and YYNGEE. The CDR3 bases are TGTGCCAGCAGCGTAGGTAGCAATCAGCCCCAGCATTTT. It specifies CASSVGSNQPQHF.

The chain has TRBV2 and TRBJ1-1; the D gene is possibly TRBD1 (5 bases). V lost 7 bases to trimming and J lost 5 bases, with 26 bases between them. The CDR3 contains 17 residues. The germline V gene has CDR1 SNHLY and CDR2 FYNNEI. The CDR3 DNA is TGTGCCAGCAATACCAAGCCATCCGGGACGGGACTTACTGAAGCTTTCTTT. This encodes CASNTKPSGTGLTEAFF.

The chain combines TRBV28 with TRBJ1-5; D ambiguous. The V gene lost 7 bases and the J gene lost 1 base, with 5 bases spanning the gap. The CDR3 loop spans 12 amino acids. CDR1 is MDHEN, CDR2 SYDVKM, per germline. CDR3 DNA: TGTGCCAGCACCCTGAGCAATCAGCCCCAGCATTTT. Residues: CASTLSNQPQHF.

This clone was seen more than once but under ten times. The CDR3 DNA sequence: TGTGCCAGCAGCTTAAGTGGCAGGAGCTACGAGCAGTACGTC. Translation: CASSLSGRSYEQYV. V is TRBV7-9 and J is TRBJ2-7; D gene ambiguous. Germline assignment: CDR1 SEHNR and CDR2 FQNEAQ (reference sequence). Trimming left V 2 bases short and J 3 bases short, with 11 bases between. This CDR3 is built from 14 residues.

This chain uses TRBV6-5 with TRBJ1-6, with D possibly TRBD1 on 5 matching bases. Germline V gene lookup returns CDR1 MNHEY and CDR2 SVGAGI. The germline V and J ends were trimmed by 5 bases and 6 bases, with 14 bases remaining between them. CDR3 length equals 15 residues. CDR3 amino acids: CASSTRRGGNSPLHF. The CDR3 DNA reads TGTGCCAGCAGTACTAGAAGGGGTGGTAATTCACCCCTCCACTTT.

V gene TRBV24-1 combines with J gene TRBJ1-2; no definite D call. This CDR3 region has 12 residues. CDR1 KGHDR and CDR2 SFDVKD come from the germline V gene. V was shortened by 2 bases and J by 9 bases, with 9 bases between the two germline ends. CDR3 sequence: CATSDSGWSYTF. DNA for the CDR3: TGTGCCACCAGTGATTCGGGGTGGAGCTACACCTTC.

This chain uses TRBV12-3 or TRBV12-4 with TRBJ1-2, with unresolved D. The CDR3 contains 13 residues. V lost 3 bases and J 2 bases, leaving 7 bases between the germline ends. The CDR3 is CASSFGENYGYTF. In DNA form, the CDR3 reads TGTGCCAGCAGTTTTGGGGAGAACTATGGCTACACCTTC.

This clone was detected once. This sequence joins TRBV6-5 and TRBJ1-3; 9 positions match TRBD1. The CDR3 has 14 amino acids. Germline CDR1 MNHEY, CDR2 SVGAGI. Trimming took 9 bases from V and 6 from J; bases not matched to a gene: 9. CDR3 in DNA: TGTGCCAGAACAGGACAGGGGAAGGCAAACACCATATATTTT. Amino acids: CARTGQGKANTIYF.

This chain joins TRBV24-1 and TRBJ1-1; no reliable D call. This CDR3 region has 13 residues. CDR1 is KGHDR and CDR2 is SFDVKD in the germline V gene. Trimming left V 0 bases short and J 11 bases short, with 12 bases between. CDR3 coding DNA: TGTGCCACCAGTGATTTGTCCGGGGATCGTGCTTTCTTT. Its protein is CATSDLSGDRAFF.

Concerning this clone: A read error may account for a junction end that differs from germline. The V and J genes are TRBV7-3 and TRBJ2-1, with a possible D match to TRBD1 (5 bases). Germline V CDR1 and CDR2: SGHTA, FQGTGA. CDR3 length equals 12 residues. For the CDR3, the DNA is TGTGCCAGCAGCACCACTGGGGCCCTCACAGTCTTC. Its protein is CASSTTGALTVF.

CDR3 DNA: TGCGCCAGCAGCCAAGAATCCCTATACGAGCAGTACTTC. Protein sequence: CASSQESLYEQYF. The V and J genes are TRBV4-1 and TRBJ2-7; D unresolved. Between the trimmed V and J ends, which lost 0 bases and 4 bases, there was a span of 7 bases. Germline CDR1 reads MGHRA; CDR2 reads YSYEKL. The CDR3 is 13 amino acids.